Included here is one T cell receptor beta chain sequence, with context. Its antigen has not been determined. Qualities for individual bases were not recorded, and no much larger clone is one base off. The CDR3 sequence holds 17 residues, the cysteine and phenylalanine included. Just CDR3 DNA is preserved here, 51 bases in frame from base 1. Here V drops 8 bases and J drops 8 bases, and the junction holds 15 bases not matched to any gene. CDR1 and CDR2 are drawn from the germline V gene: LGHNA, YNFKEQ. A case-control design nested within a healthcare worker cohort in London, UK, was used, with weekly nasopharyngeal swab PCR tests and blood sampling performed. Healthcare workers were recruited between 23 and 31 March 2020, during the week of the UK lockdown, and were followed weekly for up to about 16 weeks. Library preparation was by 5' RACE. The sequencing machine was a NextSeq 500. Unique molecular identifiers were attached to individual cDNA molecules in the TCR library protocol so that sequencing error and PCR bias could be corrected. Sequencing covered both TCR alpha and beta chains, and within each sample the abundances of alpha and beta sequences were tightly co-correlated. In the paper's pipeline: Decombinator V4 was used to annotate the V gene, J gene and CDR3 of the TCR sequences. Expanded TCRs were defined as changing significantly between any two time points under a Poisson model with p below 0.0001. Abundances of TCRs were expressed as counts per million after normalisation to the total number of TCRs sequenced in each sample. TRAV1-2 paired with TRAJ12, TRAJ20 or TRAJ33 defined MAIT TCRs, while TRAV10 paired with TRAJ18 defined iNKT TCRs. VDJdb, accessed 1 November 2021, was searched for CMV, EBV and SARS-CoV-2 annotated TCRs, excluding TCRs annotated for multiple antigens. TCRdb reran the public reads through fastp at Q25 and MiXCR, keeping productive beta chains. Each entry merges the rows of one CDR3 protein and shows their most common DNA and genes. The V and J calls shown here were made by TCRdb, not taken from the authors' results. The sample table contains approximately 69,000 distinct CDR3 sequences; only one count was recorded for roughly 9.4% of them. The biggest ten clones account for around 5.5% of the sample.

This specimen comes from a study of early T cells in non-severe SARS-CoV-2 infection (dated by TCRdb to the early 2020s). In the study overall: Bulk RNA from unsorted whole blood was used for TCR sequencing, so alpha and beta chains could not be paired. Broad study findings and their caveats: VDJdb matching was skewed toward anti-spike CD8 responses and likely underestimated virus-specific expansions, missing private and CD4 specificities.

Sequenced input: whole blood. Here the chain combines TRBV4-2 and TRBJ1-4; 12 nucleotides in the junction match TRBD1. This receptor was identified in an adult who was a healthcare worker with PCR-confirmed SARS-CoV-2 infection or an uninfected control (not recorded which). The CDR3 region reads CASCSPGQGAQNEKLFF. Read as DNA, the sequence is TGTGCCAGCTGCTCCCCGGGACAGGGGGCGCAGAACGAAAAACTGTTTTTT.